The 30 T cell receptor beta chains below were found in one sample sequenced in a study of T cell repertoires in urothelial bladder cancer. Some clones are missing from TCRdb's copy, which holds only in-frame ones; the method was immunoSEQ multiplex PCR. The table lists some 8,600 clones, 58% of them singletons. Sequenced sample: tumor-infiltrating cells from bladder cancer. The receptors were gathered from a human donor with urothelial carcinoma.

The chain uses TRBV19 and TRBJ1-5; a weak D match, TRBD1 (6 bases). V was cut by 0 bases and J by 1 base, with 10 bases left in between. The CDR3 sequence is 16 residues long. Germline CDR1 LNHDA, CDR2 SQIVND (reference sequence). CDR3 residues: CASSIDVGQSNQPQHF. The CDR3 nucleotides read TGTGCCAGTAGTATAGATGTAGGACAGAGCAATCAGCCCCAGCATTTT.

The chain couples TRBV9 to TRBJ2-3; D is undetermined. Trimming removed 4 bases from V and 4 bases from J, with 13 bases in between. There are 14 residues in the CDR3. Germline CDR1 is SGDLS and CDR2 is YYNGEE. This chain's CDR3 is CASSPSGFADTQYF. The CDR3 DNA sequence: TGTGCCAGCAGCCCGAGTGGGTTTGCAGATACGCAGTATTTT.

The V and J genes are TRBV30 and TRBJ2-4; 10 bases align to TRBD2. Germline V CDR1 and CDR2: GTSNPN, SVGIG (reference sequence). With V trimmed by 1 base and J by 0 bases, 12 bases remained unmatched. This CDR3 has 19 amino acids. The CDR3 DNA is TGTGCCTGGAGTGGGCTAGCGGGGGTATCAACTCTAGCCAAAAACATTCAGTACTTC. This encodes CAWSGLAGVSTLAKNIQYF.

As for this clone: The CDR3 does not end in the conserved phenylalanine or tryptophan, so this is likely a read error. It is unclear where the CDR3 begins or ends on the DNA, so no DNA is shown, and the CDR3 is as TCRdb lists it. This chain joins TRBV2 and TRBJ1-1; the DNA was not compared with TRBD1, the D call given in the table. The germline CDR1 and CDR2 sequences are SNHLY and FYNNEI. The CDR3 sequence runs 10 residues, both termini included. The CDR3: CASSVAMGLI.

The rearrangement joins TRBV19 to TRBJ1-1; possibly TRBD1 for D (6 bases). Germline CDR1 is LNHDA and CDR2 is SQIVND (reference sequence). The CDR3 totals 14 residues. V lost 6 bases and J 3 bases, leaving 14 bases between the germline ends. The CDR3 reads CASRQGRRDTEAFF. CDR3 in DNA: TGTGCCAGTAGGCAGGGGAGGAGGGACACTGAAGCTTTCTTT.

CDR3: CASGLVVGLPDTQYF. The CDR3 DNA follows: TGTGCTAGTGGTTTGGTTGTCGGTTTGCCAGATACGCAGTATTTT. The chain uses TRBV12-5 and TRBJ2-3; D call uncertain. V was trimmed by 0 bases and J by 4 bases, leaving 11 bases between them. Germline V gene sequence: CDR1 LGHNT, CDR2 FRNRAP. The CDR3 is made up of 15 amino acids.

This chain links TRBV5-6 with TRBJ2-5, with D perhaps matching TRBD1 (6 bases). This CDR3 has 14 amino acids. The V and J ends lost 4 bases and 5 bases respectively, with 15 bases between them. Looked up from germline, CDR1 is SGHDT and CDR2 is YYEEEE. The CDR3 region has the DNA TGTGCCAGCAGCCACCGGGACATAGGGGAGACCCAGTACTTC. As protein: CASSHRDIGETQYF.

This clone occurred a few times. The chain is built from TRBV30 and TRBJ1-1; D gene unclear. This CDR3 spans 13 amino acids. Germline V gene data show CDR1 as GTSNPN and CDR2 as SVGIG (reference sequence). V lost 1 base and J lost 0, with 6 bases in between. In nucleotides, the CDR3 is TGTGCCTGGAGTGCTACATTGAACACTGAAGCTTTCTTT. Translation: CAWSATLNTEAFF. Together with reference TRBV30 and TRBJ1-1, the CDR3 gives the full variable domain: SQTIHQWPATLVQPVGSPLSLECTVEGTSNPNLYWYRQAAGRGLQLLFYSVGIGQISSEVPQNLSASRPQDRQFILSSKKLLLSDSGFYLCAWSATLNTEAFFGQGTRLTVV.

The chain combines TRBV10-2 with TRBJ1-1; D unresolved. V was shortened by 5 bases and J by 2 bases, with 3 bases between the two germline ends. CDR1 and CDR2 from the germline V gene are WSHSY and SAAADI. This CDR3 spans 11 amino acids. CDR3 residues: CASSHNTEAFF. Written as DNA, the CDR3 is TGCGCCAGCAGTCACAACACTGAAGCTTTCTTT.

This chain joins TRBV9 and TRBJ2-3; TRBD2 matches 9 bases. The germline CDR1 and CDR2 sequences are SGDLS and YYNGEE. This CDR3 comprises 16 residues. With 4 bases clipped from V and 2 bases from J, the junction kept 8 bases outside the gene matches. This CDR3 is CASSPPSGEATDTQYF. For the CDR3, the DNA is TGTGCCAGCAGCCCACCTAGCGGGGAAGCCACAGATACGCAGTATTTT. The whole variable domain, filled in from reference TRBV9 and TRBJ2-3, reads DSGVTQTPKHLITATGQRVTLRCSPRSGDLSVYWYQQSLDQGLQFLIQYYNGEERAKGNILERFSAQQFPDLHSELNLSSLELGDSALYFCASSPPSGEATDTQYFGPGTRLTVL.

This clone was seen a few times. CDR3 loop: CASSMEITYNSPLHF. DNA for the CDR3: TGTGCCAGTAGTATGGAGATTACCTATAATTCACCCCTCCACTTT. This chain joins TRBV19 and TRBJ1-6; D remains unclear. The germline V and J ends were trimmed by 3 bases and 2 bases, with 8 bases remaining between them. The V gene's germline CDR1 is LNHDA and CDR2 SQIVND (reference sequence). There are 15 residues in the CDR3.

This rearrangement joins TRBV19 to TRBJ1-5; 11 nucleotides align to TRBD1. Losses at the gene ends were 3 bases for V and 1 base for J; bases not matched to a gene: 14. Per germline, CDR1 LNHDA and CDR2 SQIVND (reference sequence). The CDR3 is 20 residues long. CDR3 loop: CASSITWTGGSRWSNQPQHF. Written as DNA, the CDR3 is TGTGCCAGTAGTATTACCTGGACAGGGGGCAGTCGGTGGAGCAATCAGCCCCAGCATTTT.

V usage is TRBV19 and J usage is TRBJ1-3, with 7 bases lining up with TRBD1. CDR1 and CDR2 (germline): LNHDA, SQIVND (reference sequence). The length of the CDR3 is 20 residues. After removal of 9 bases from V and 0 bases from J, the junction contained 23 bases not matched to a gene. The CDR3 region has the DNA TGTGCCAGCCGCAAGGGAAAGATAGGACAGGTCGTTACCTCTGGAAACACCATATATTTT. Residues: CASRKGKIGQVVTSGNTIYF.

The CDR3: CASSLGPGGNQPQHF. CDR3 nucleotides: TGTGCCAGCAGTTTGGGTCCAGGGGGCAATCAGCCCCAGCATTTT. The chain employs TRBV27 and TRBJ1-5, with D tentatively TRBD1 (6 bases). The CDR3 runs to 15 residues. CDR1 and CDR2 (germline): MNHEY, SMNVEV (reference sequence). V dropped 3 bases and J dropped 2 bases, with 11 bases sitting between them.

This clone occurred a few times. The CDR3 region has the DNA TGTGCCAGCAGCTTCTCACAGGGGAACACTGAAGCTTTCTTT. Translating gives CASSFSQGNTEAFF. The chain carries TRBV5-6 and TRBJ1-1, with TRBD1 as a possible D gene (6 bases). V was shortened by 2 bases and J by 1 base, with 9 bases between the two germline ends. Germline V gene lookup returns CDR1 SGHDT and CDR2 YYEEEE. There are 14 residues in the CDR3.

In its sample, this clone was seen a few times. The genes are TRBV19 and TRBJ2-1; TRBD2 agrees at 9 bases. The CDR3 runs to 16 residues. Trimming removed 1 base from V and 2 bases from J; junction bases left unmatched: 3. The germline CDR1 and CDR2 sequences are LNHDA and SQIVND (reference sequence). The CDR3 protein is CASSIGGGATYNEQFF. For the CDR3, the DNA is TGTGCCAGTAGTATAGGCGGGGGGGCAACCTACAATGAGCAGTTCTTC.

V gene TRBV5-4 combines with J gene TRBJ1-6; TRBD1 matches 7 bases. J was trimmed by 2 bases and V by 2 bases; bases with no gene match: 10. Per the germline V gene, CDR1 is SGHNT and CDR2 is YYREEE (reference sequence). This CDR3 has 18 amino acids. This CDR3 is CASSFSHRQGTYNSPLHF. The DNA of the CDR3 is TGTGCCAGCAGCTTCTCCCACCGACAGGGCACCTATAATTCACCCCTCCACTTT.

This chain links TRBV18 with TRBJ1-4, with D hard to call. Germline loops: CDR1 KGHSH, CDR2 LQKENI. The CDR3 spans 14 residues. V was trimmed by 6 bases and J by 1 base, leaving 9 bases between them. The CDR3 region has the DNA TGTGCCAGCTCCGAGGGTCTAACTAATGAAAAACTGTTTTTT. Amino acid sequence: CASSEGLTNEKLFF.

The rearrangement links TRBV29-1 to TRBJ1-3; D call uncertain. This CDR3 has 13 residues. Trimming removed 5 bases from V and 0 bases from J, with 8 bases in between. Germline assignment: CDR1 SQVTM and CDR2 ANQGSEA. The CDR3 is CSVRADSGNTIYF. The CDR3, as DNA: TGCAGCGTTAGGGCAGACTCTGGAAACACCATATATTTT.

About this clone: A junction boundary mismatches the germline segment, possibly from a read error. This rearrangement joins TRBV6-1 to TRBJ1-2; D ambiguous. Germline V gene data show CDR1 as MNHNS and CDR2 as SASEGT. CDR3 length: 11 residues. Written as DNA, the CDR3 is TGCCTTTTGGACCGAGGATATGGCTACACCTTC. The encoded protein is CLLDRGYGYTF.

This clone was seen a few times. This chain joins TRBV4-3 and TRBJ2-1; 8 bases line up with TRBD2. Per the germline V gene, CDR1 is LGHNA and CDR2 is YSLEER. V lost 0 bases and J lost 10; bases outside the gene matches: 5. The length of the CDR3 is 14 residues. The CDR3: CASSQDSGGGEQFF. The CDR3 DNA follows: TGCGCCAGCAGCCAAGATTCTGGCGGGGGGGAGCAGTTCTTC.

This clone was found once. The V gene is TRBV15, the J gene TRBJ1-2, with 8 bases identical to TRBD1. The CDR3 loop spans 14 amino acids. Per the germline V gene, CDR1 is LNHNV and CDR2 is YYDKDF (reference sequence). The trim removed 3 bases at V and 6 bases at J, leaving 6 bases unmatched. CDR3 residues: CATSSEGQGDGYTF. The CDR3 DNA reads as TGTGCCACCAGCAGCGAAGGACAGGGAGATGGCTACACCTTC.

The V call is TRBV19, the J call TRBJ2-7; 13 bases agree with TRBD2. Looked up from germline, CDR1 is LNHDA and CDR2 is SQIVND (reference sequence). J lost 4 bases, V lost 6 bases, and 9 bases had no gene match. CDR3 size: 16 residues. The CDR3 DNA is TGTGCCAGTAGCCCAAGGACTAGCGGGGGTTCATACGAGCAGTACTTC. Translating gives CASSPRTSGGSYEQYF.

The rearrangement links TRBV18 to TRBJ2-1; 9 positions match TRBD1. The CDR3 totals 16 residues. The ends lost 3 bases at V and 1 base at J; junction bases unmatched: 4. CDR1 KGHSH and CDR2 LQKENI come from the germline V gene. The CDR3 DNA reads TGTGCCAGCTCACCCGGGACAGGGCCTTCCTACAATGAGCAGTTCTTC. Amino acids: CASSPGTGPSYNEQFF.

This clone is categorized as medium-sized (0.01 to 0.1%). The V and J genes are TRBV5-4 and TRBJ1-2; D might be TRBD1 (6 bases). This CDR3 is built from 18 residues. V lost 5 bases and J 4 bases, leaving 27 bases between the germline ends. Germline CDR1 and CDR2: SGHNT and YYREEE (reference sequence). Here the CDR3 DNA reads TGTGCCAGCAGTCAAAGAAGATCAGGGGCCACCCGCCCCTATGGCTACACCTTC. Translated: CASSQRRSGATRPYGYTF.

The J gene is TRBJ2-2, the V gene TRBV18; the D gene is possibly TRBD2 (5 bases). The ends were cut back, 0 bases at V and 5 bases at J, with 10 bases in the middle. Germline V lookup: CDR1 KGHSH, CDR2 LQKENI. The CDR3 is 15 residues long. The CDR3 DNA is TGTGCCAGCTCACCACCTTCCCGGGGAACCGGGGAGCTGTTTTTT. It encodes CASSPPSRGTGELFF. Full variable domain (rest looked up from reference TRBV18 and TRBJ2-2): NAGVMQNPRHLVRRRGQEARLRCSPMKGHSHVYWYRQLPEEGLKFMVYLQKENIIDESGMPKERFSAEFPKEGPSILRIQQVVRGDSAAYFCASSPPSRGTGELFFGEGSRLTVL.

This clone was counted a few times. V gene TRBV5-5 combines with J gene TRBJ1-6; 8 bases map to TRBD1. Germline CDR1 SGHKS, CDR2 YYEKEE (reference sequence). After removal of 4 bases from V and 7 bases from J, the junction contained 7 bases not matched to a gene. The CDR3 has 15 amino acids. The DNA of the CDR3 is TGTGCCAGCAGCAATGCGGACAGGGAAAATTCACCCCTCCACTTT. As protein: CASSNADRENSPLHF.

This clone was observed a few times. V usage is TRBV5-1 and J usage is TRBJ1-2, with a weak D call TRBD1 (5 bases). CDR3 length equals 13 residues. Germline CDR1 is SGHRS and CDR2 is YFSETQ. The germline V and J ends were trimmed by 0 bases and 2 bases, with 5 bases remaining between them. The CDR3 DNA reads as TGCGCCAGCAGCTTGGACAGGAACTATGGCTACACCTTC. Amino acids: CASSLDRNYGYTF.

The chain joins TRBV10-1 to TRBJ2-3; tentatively, D is TRBD2 (6 bases). CDR1 WNHNN and CDR2 SYGVQD come from the germline V gene (reference sequence). The germline V and J ends were trimmed by 4 bases and 10 bases, with 21 bases remaining between them. CDR3 length equals 15 residues. For the CDR3, the DNA is TGCGCCAGCAGTGGGGGTGAGGCGGGGCGGATATCGCAGTATTTT. Translating gives CASSGGEAGRISQYF.

V is TRBV6-5 and J is TRBJ2-2; D may be TRBD2 (5 bases). This CDR3 region has 16 residues. Germline assignment: CDR1 MNHEY and CDR2 SVGAGI. Trimming removed 0 bases at V and 4 bases at J, with 12 bases between. CDR3 protein: CASSYSPSRTTGELFF. The CDR3 bases are TGTGCCAGCAGTTACTCGCCTAGCCGAACCACCGGGGAGCTGTTTTTT.